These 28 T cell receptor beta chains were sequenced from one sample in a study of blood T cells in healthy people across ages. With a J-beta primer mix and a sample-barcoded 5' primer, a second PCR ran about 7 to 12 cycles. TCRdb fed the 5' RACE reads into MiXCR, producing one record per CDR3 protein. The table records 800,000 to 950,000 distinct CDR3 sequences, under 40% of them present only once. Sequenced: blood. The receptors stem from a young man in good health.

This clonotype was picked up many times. CDR3 nucleotides: TGCGCCAGCAGCCCCGATCCCACATCCCGGGACAGGGGCTATGGCTACACCTTC. Protein: CASSPDPTSRDRGYGYTF. This chain connects TRBV5-1 to TRBJ1-2, with 10 bases that match TRBD1. V shed 4 bases and J 4 bases; nucleotides not matched to a gene: 16. The CDR3 is made up of 18 amino acids. CDR1 is SGHRS, CDR2 YFSETQ, per germline.

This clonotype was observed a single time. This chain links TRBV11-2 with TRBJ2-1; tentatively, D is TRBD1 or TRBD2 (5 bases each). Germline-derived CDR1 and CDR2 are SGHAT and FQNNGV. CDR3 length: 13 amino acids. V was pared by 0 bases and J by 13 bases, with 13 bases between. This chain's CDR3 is CASSLEGPGTQFF. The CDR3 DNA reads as TGTGCCAGCAGCTTAGAGGGCCCAGGGACCCAGTTCTTC.

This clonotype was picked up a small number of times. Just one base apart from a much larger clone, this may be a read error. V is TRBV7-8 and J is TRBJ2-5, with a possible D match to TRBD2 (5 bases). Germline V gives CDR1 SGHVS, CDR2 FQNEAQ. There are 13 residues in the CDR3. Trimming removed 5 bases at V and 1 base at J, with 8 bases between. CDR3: CASSPAVQETQYF. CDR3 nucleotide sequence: TGTGCCAGCAGCCCAGCGGTCCAAGAGACCCAGTACTTC.

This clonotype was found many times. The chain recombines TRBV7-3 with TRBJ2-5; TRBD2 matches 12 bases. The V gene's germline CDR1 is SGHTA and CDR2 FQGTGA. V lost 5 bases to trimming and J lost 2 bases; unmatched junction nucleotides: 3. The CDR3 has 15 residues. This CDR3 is CASSRTSGGQETQYF. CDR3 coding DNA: TGTGCCAGCAGCCGAACTAGCGGGGGGCAAGAGACCCAGTACTTC.

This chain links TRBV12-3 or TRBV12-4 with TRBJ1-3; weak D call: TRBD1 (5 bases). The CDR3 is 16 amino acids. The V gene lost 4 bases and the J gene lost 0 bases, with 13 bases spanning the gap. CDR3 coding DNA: TGTGCCAGCAGTTCCGGGACGGGAGCCTCTGGAAACACCATATATTTT. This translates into CASSSGTGASGNTIYF.

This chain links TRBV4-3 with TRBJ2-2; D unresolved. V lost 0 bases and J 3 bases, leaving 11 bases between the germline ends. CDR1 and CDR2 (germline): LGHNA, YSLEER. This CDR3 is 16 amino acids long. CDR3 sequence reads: CASSQDSTAHTGELFF. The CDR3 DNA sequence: TGCGCCAGCAGCCAAGATAGTACGGCCCACACCGGGGAGCTGTTTTTT.

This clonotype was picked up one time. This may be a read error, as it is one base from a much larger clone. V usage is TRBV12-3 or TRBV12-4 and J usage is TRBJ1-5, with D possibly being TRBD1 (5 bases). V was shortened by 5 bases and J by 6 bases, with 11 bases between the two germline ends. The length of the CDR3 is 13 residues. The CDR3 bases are TGTGCCAGCAGTGTAACAGGATCTCAGCCCCAGCATTTT. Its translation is CASSVTGSQPQHF.

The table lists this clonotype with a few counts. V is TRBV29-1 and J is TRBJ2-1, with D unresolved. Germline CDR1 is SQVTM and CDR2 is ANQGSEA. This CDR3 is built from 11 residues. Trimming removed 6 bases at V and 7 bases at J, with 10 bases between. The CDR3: CSVKLGNEQFF. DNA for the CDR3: TGCAGCGTCAAACTCGGGAATGAGCAGTTCTTC.

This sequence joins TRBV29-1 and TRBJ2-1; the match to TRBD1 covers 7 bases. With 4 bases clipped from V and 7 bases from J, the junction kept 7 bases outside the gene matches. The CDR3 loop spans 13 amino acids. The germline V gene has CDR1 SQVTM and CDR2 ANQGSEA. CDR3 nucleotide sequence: TGCAGCGTTGTCCGGGACAGTATGAATGAGCAGTTCTTC. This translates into CSVVRDSMNEQFF.

This chain's CDR3 is CATWTGGVFEQYF. The CDR3 nucleotides are TGTGCCACCTGGACAGGGGGCGTTTTCGAGCAGTACTTC. The chain recombines TRBV6-1 with TRBJ2-7; TRBD1 agrees at 11 bases. The length of the CDR3 is 13 residues. Trimming took 10 bases from V and 6 from J; bases not matched to a gene: 8. The germline V gene encodes CDR1 MNHNS and CDR2 SASEGT.

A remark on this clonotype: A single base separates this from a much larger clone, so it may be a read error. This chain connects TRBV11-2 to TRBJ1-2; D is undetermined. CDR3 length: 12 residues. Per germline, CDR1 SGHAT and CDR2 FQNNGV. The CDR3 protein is CASSLESYGHTF. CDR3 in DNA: TGTGCCAGCAGCTTAGAATCCTATGGCCACACCTTC.

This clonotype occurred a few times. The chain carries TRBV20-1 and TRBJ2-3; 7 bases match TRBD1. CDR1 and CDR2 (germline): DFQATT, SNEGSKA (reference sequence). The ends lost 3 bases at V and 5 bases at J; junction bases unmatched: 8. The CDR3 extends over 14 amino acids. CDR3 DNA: TGCAGTGCTAGTGACAGGGATGAAGAAGATACGCAGTATTTT. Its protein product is CSASDRDEEDTQYF.

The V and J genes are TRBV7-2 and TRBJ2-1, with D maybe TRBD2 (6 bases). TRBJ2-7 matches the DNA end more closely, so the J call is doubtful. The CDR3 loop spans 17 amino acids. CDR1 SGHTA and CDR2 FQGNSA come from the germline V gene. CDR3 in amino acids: CASSLDVGGGPYNEQYF. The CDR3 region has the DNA TGTGCCAGCAGCTTAGATGTCGGGGGAGGTCCCTACAATGAGCAGTACTTC.

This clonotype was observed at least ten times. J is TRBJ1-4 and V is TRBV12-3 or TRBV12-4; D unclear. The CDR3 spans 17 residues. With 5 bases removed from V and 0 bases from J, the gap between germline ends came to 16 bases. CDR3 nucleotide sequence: TGTGCCAGCAGTACAACAACCAAGGGAGCAACTAATGAAAAACTGTTTTTT. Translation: CASSTTTKGATNEKLFF.

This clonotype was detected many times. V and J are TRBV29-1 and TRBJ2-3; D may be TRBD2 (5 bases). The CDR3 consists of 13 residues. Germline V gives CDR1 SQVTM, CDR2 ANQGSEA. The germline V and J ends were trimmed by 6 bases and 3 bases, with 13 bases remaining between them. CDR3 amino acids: CSVGLVLTDTQYF. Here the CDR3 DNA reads TGCAGCGTCGGACTGGTACTGACAGATACGCAGTATTTT.

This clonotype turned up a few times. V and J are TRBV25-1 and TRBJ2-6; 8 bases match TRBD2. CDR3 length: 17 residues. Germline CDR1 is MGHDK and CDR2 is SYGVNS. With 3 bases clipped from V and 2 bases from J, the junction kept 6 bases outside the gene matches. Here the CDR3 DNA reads TGTGCCAGCAGTGAGTTCATAGCGGGAACTGGGGCCAACGTCCTGACTTTC. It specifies CASSEFIAGTGANVLTF.

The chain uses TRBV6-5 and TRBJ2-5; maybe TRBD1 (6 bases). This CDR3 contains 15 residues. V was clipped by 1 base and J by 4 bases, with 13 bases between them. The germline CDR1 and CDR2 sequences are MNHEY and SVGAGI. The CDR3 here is CASSYLRTEGETQYF. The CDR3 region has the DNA TGTGCCAGCAGTTACTTAAGGACAGAAGGAGAGACCCAGTACTTC.

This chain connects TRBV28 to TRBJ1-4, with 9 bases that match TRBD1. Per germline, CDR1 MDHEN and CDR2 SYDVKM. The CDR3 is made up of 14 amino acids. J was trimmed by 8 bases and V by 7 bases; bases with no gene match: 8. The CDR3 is CASTSGQGNEKLFF. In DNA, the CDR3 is TGTGCCAGCACCTCCGGACAGGGGAACGAAAAACTGTTTTTT.

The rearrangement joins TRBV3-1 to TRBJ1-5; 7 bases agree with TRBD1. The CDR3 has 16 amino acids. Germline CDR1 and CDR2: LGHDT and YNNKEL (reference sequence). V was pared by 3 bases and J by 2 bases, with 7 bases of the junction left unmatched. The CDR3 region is CASSHKSGTGNQPQHF. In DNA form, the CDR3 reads TGTGCCAGCAGCCATAAATCCGGGACAGGCAATCAGCCCCAGCATTTT.

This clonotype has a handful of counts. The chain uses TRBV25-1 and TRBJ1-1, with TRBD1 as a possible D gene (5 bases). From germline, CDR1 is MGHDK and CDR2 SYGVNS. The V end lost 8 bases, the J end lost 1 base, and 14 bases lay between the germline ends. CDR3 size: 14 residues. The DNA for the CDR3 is TGTGCCAGCCGTCATCCGGGGGAGAACACTGAAGCTTTCTTT. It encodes CASRHPGENTEAFF.

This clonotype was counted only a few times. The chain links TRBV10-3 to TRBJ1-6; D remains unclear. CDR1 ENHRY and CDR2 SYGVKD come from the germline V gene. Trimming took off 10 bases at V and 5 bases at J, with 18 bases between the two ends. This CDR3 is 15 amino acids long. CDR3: CATRPDETDNSPLHF. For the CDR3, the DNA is TGTGCCACCCGGCCGGACGAAACTGATAATTCACCCCTCCACTTT.

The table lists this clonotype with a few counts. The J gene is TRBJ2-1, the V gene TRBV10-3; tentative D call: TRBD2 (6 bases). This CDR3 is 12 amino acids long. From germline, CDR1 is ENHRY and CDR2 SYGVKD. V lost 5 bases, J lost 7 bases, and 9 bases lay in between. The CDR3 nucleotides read TGTGCCATCAGTTGGGACTCAAATGAGCAGTTCTTC. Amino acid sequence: CAISWDSNEQFF.

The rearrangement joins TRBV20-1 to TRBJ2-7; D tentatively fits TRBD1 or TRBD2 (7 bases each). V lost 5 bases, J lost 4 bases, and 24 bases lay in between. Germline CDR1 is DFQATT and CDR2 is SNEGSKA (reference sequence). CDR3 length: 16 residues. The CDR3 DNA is TGCAGTGCTGACAGCAAAGACAGGGAGGGTATATACGAGCAGTACTTC. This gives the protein CSADSKDREGIYEQYF.

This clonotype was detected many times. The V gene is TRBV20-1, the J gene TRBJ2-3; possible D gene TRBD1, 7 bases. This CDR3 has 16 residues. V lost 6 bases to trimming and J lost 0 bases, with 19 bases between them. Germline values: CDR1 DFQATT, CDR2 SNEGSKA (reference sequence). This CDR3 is CSAPPQGGTSTDTQYF. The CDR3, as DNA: TGCAGTGCGCCGCCCCAGGGGGGTACTAGCACAGATACGCAGTATTTT.

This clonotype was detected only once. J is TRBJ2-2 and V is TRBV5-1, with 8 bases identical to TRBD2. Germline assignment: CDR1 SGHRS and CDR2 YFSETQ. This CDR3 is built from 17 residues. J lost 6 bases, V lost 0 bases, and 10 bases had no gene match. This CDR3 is CASSLEPSGSAPGELFF. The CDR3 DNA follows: TGCGCCAGCAGCTTGGAGCCCAGCGGGAGTGCCCCCGGGGAGCTGTTTTTT.

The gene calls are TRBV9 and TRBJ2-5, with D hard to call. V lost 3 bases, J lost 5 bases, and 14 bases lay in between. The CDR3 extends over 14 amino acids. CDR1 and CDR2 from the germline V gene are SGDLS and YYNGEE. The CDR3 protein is CASSERSLAETQYF. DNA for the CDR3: TGTGCCAGCAGCGAGAGATCACTTGCGGAGACCCAGTACTTC.

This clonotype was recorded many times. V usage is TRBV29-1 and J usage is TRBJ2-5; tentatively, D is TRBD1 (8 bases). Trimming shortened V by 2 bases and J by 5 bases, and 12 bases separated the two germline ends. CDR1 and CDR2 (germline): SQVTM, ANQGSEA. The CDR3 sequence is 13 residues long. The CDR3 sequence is CSVETGGEETQYF. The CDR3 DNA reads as TGCAGCGTTGAAACAGGGGGGGAGGAGACCCAGTACTTC.

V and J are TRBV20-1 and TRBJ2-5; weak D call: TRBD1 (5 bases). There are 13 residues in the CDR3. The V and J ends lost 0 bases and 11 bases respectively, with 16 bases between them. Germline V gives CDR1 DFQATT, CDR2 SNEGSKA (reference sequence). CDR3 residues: CSARDPGPSEQYF. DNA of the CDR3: TGCAGTGCTAGAGACCCAGGGCCTTCTGAGCAGTACTTC.